The following is a T cell receptor beta chain sequence with its context. These data belong to a study of blood T cell repertoires in COVID-19. The germline gives CDR1 MNHEY, CDR2 SVGAGI. Trimming stripped 2 bases from V and 7 bases from J, with 12 bases between. The CDR3 loop spans 14 amino acids. Method: immunoSEQ multiplex PCR; TCRdb's copy keeps in-frame clones and lacks some. The table includes 250,000 to 300,000 clones, 89% detected once. This TCR derives from a man between 45 and 60 years old with acute or convalescent COVID-19. The sequencing input was peripheral blood. V gene TRBV6-5 combines with J gene TRBJ2-1, with a tentative D call TRBD1 (6 bases). The CDR3 loop reads CASSYPDGTNEQFF. CDR3 nucleotide sequence: TGTGCCAGCAGTTACCCGGACGGGACAAATGAGCAGTTCTTC.